This entry is about one TCR beta chain. Its antigen is currently unknown. The sample belongs to a study of cytomegalovirus exposure and HLA in healthy donors. Points from the study as a whole: Most TCR sequences showed up rarely, but some public TCRs showed up in many donors. Researchers catalogued approximately 170 TCR beta chains as cytomegalovirus-associated. Among the CMV-associated chains, three were confirmed in vitro as specific for CMV antigens.

Produced via immunoSEQ multiplex PCR; TCRdb's table is partial and in-frame only. The sample includes roughly 130,000 clones, nearly 90% of them seen just once. V lost 3 bases, J lost 0 bases, and 6 bases stayed unmatched. This CDR3 is built from 18 residues. Germline values: CDR1 SGHDT, CDR2 YYEEEE. The TCR comes from a woman younger than 30 in good health and CMV-seropositive. The chain recombines TRBV5-6 with TRBJ2-2, with 12 bases aligning to TRBD2. Sequencing was carried out using PBMCs. The CDR3 coding sequence is TGTGCCAGCAGCTATGCCCCTAGCGGGGGGGCGAACACCGGGGAGCTGTTTTTT. This gives the protein CASSYAPSGGANTGELFF.